One TCR beta chain is described in this entry. TCRdb called clones again from the PCR reads with MiXCR. The repertoire includes about 11,000 clones, 38% of them detected once, and roughly 16% sits in the top ten. Thyroid surgery had not been preceded by any treatment in any patient. The germline V and J ends were trimmed by 2 bases and 4 bases, with 11 bases remaining between them. The CDR3 is 14 amino acids. Per the germline V gene, CDR1 is MNHNY and CDR2 is SVGAGI (reference sequence). The sample is drawn from a study of metastatic and nonmetastatic thyroid tumors. The rearrangement uses TRBV6-6 and TRBJ1-1; possibly TRBD1 for D (6 bases). The source is a female donor with papillary thyroid cancer or a benign thyroid nodule (not recorded which). Some clones in this sample may be carry-over from other donors' samples. The source material was tumor tissue. CDR3 protein: CASSYGGRGTEAFF. CDR3 nucleotides: TGTGCCAGCAGTTACGGGGGCAGGGGCACTGAAGCTTTCTTT.